The 26 T cell receptor beta chains below come from one sample, sequenced in a study of cytomegalovirus exposure and HLA in healthy donors. Both 60 Vbeta primers and 13 Jbeta primers went into the PCR. The repertoire was sequenced with immunoSEQ multiplex PCR; TCRdb's copy has only in-frame clones and lacks some. Here the sample spans more than 100,000 clones, around 63% being singletons. Sequenced input: PBMCs. All receptors derive from a man aged 40-55 years in good health and CMV-seropositive.

The gene calls are TRBV18 and TRBJ1-3; 7 nucleotides line up with TRBD1. With 2 bases clipped from V and 4 bases from J, the junction kept 8 bases outside the gene matches. The germline V gene encodes CDR1 KGHSH and CDR2 LQKENI. CDR3 length equals 16 residues. The CDR3 DNA reads as TGTGCCAGCTCACCATCAGACAGGGCGAGGGGAAACACCATATATTTT. Residues: CASSPSDRARGNTIYF.

CDR3 nucleotides: TGTGCCAGCAGCCAATCCACTAGCGGGAGGGGGGAGACCCAGTACTTC. It is translated as CASSQSTSGRGETQYF. V and J are TRBV4-2 and TRBJ2-5, with TRBD2 matching 13 bases. After removal of 2 bases from V and 5 bases from J, the junction contained 5 bases not matched to a gene. Germline loops: CDR1 LGHNA, CDR2 YNFKEQ. The CDR3 length is 16 residues.

V is TRBV5-1 and J is TRBJ2-1, with TRBD2 as a possible D gene (7 bases). The CDR3 has 15 amino acids. Trimming left V 6 bases short and J 8 bases short, with 21 bases between. CDR1 is SGHRS and CDR2 is YFSETQ in the germline V gene. The chain's CDR3 is CASTEGGAGAHEQFF. CDR3 DNA sequence: TGCGCCAGCACCGAGGGGGGGGCAGGGGCCCATGAGCAGTTCTTC. Supplemented by reference TRBV5-1 and TRBJ2-1, the full variable domain reads KAGVTQTPRYLIKTRGQQVTLSCSPISGHRSVSWYQQTPGQGLQFLFEYFSETQRNKGNFPGRFSGRQFSNSRSEMNVSTLELGDSALYLCASTEGGAGAHEQFFGPGTRLTVL.

The V and J genes are TRBV5-4 and TRBJ2-7; D is possibly TRBD2 (5 bases). Germline CDR1 is SGHNT and CDR2 is YYREEE (reference sequence). The CDR3 is made up of 14 amino acids. The V end lost 4 bases, the J end lost 3 bases, and 14 bases lay between the germline ends. DNA for the CDR3: TGTGCCAGCAGCCAGGATCCTACTAGCTACGAGCAGTACTTC. It is translated as CASSQDPTSYEQYF.

This clone has a single count. V gene TRBV5-8 combines with J gene TRBJ1-5, with D uncertain. The CDR3 is made up of 13 amino acids. Germline CDR1 and CDR2: SGHTS and YDEGEE. V lost 4 bases and J lost 5, with 10 bases in between. For the CDR3, the DNA is TGTGCCAGCAGCCACAGAGATCATCAGCCCCAGCATTTT. Amino acids: CASSHRDHQPQHF.

This chain joins TRBV10-3 and TRBJ2-3, with D perhaps TRBD1 (5 bases). The V gene's germline CDR1 is ENHRY and CDR2 SYGVKD. The CDR3 is 14 residues long. V lost 2 bases to trimming and J lost 0 bases, with 6 bases between them. The CDR3 sequence is CAISEDSSTDTQYF. The CDR3 nucleotides are TGTGCCATCAGTGAGGACAGTAGCACAGATACGCAGTATTTT.

As regards this clone: At one end the junction does not follow the germline gene, possibly because of a read error. V and J are TRBV7-9 and TRBJ2-7; 8 nucleotides align to TRBD1. This CDR3 spans 12 amino acids. Per the germline V gene, CDR1 is SEHNR and CDR2 is FQNEAQ (reference sequence). The DNA of the CDR3 is TGTTCCAGCAGCCTAACAGGGGGGGAGCAGTACTTC. Translating it yields CSSSLTGGEQYF.

CDR3 sequence: CSARTNQASPLHF. CDR3 nucleotide sequence: TGCAGCGCCAGGACAAATCAGGCATCGCCCCTCCACTTT. V is TRBV29-1 and J is TRBJ1-6; possible D gene TRBD1, 5 bases. Trimming left V 7 bases short and J 13 bases short, with 20 bases between. CDR1 SQVTM and CDR2 ANQGSEA come from the germline V gene. The length of the CDR3 is 13 residues.

This chain joins TRBV5-4 and TRBJ2-7; 7 bases map to TRBD1. The CDR3 sequence is 13 residues long. Looked up from germline, CDR1 is SGHNT and CDR2 is YYREEE (reference sequence). V was clipped by 4 bases and J by 3 bases; unmatched bases: 4. CDR3 sequence: CASSVGQIYEQYF. DNA of the CDR3: TGTGCCAGCAGCGTGGGACAGATCTACGAGCAGTACTTC.

This clone was observed a few times. The V gene is TRBV19, the J gene TRBJ2-1, with a possible D match to TRBD1 (6 bases). The CDR3 covers 16 residues. The germline gives CDR1 LNHDA, CDR2 SQIVND (reference sequence). V was shortened by 3 bases and J by 6 bases, with 18 bases between the two germline ends. The CDR3 region is CASSILGRGNFNEQFF. The DNA of the CDR3 is TGTGCCAGTAGTATCCTTGGCAGGGGCAATTTCAATGAGCAGTTCTTC.

J is TRBJ2-5 and V is TRBV19; no clear D. The germline V gene has CDR1 LNHDA and CDR2 SQIVND (reference sequence). V lost 2 bases to trimming and J lost 3 bases, with 7 bases between them. This CDR3 has 13 residues. The CDR3 protein is CASSILPKETQYF. The CDR3 nucleotides read TGTGCCAGTAGTATACTCCCTAAAGAGACCCAGTACTTC.

Only one count was recorded for this clone. The V and J genes are TRBV7-8 and TRBJ2-3; 7 bases match TRBD2. V lost 1 base, J lost 1 base, and 2 bases stayed unmatched. The CDR3 is 15 residues long. CDR1 and CDR2 from the germline V gene are SGHVS and FQNEAQ. The CDR3 region has the DNA TGTGCCAGCAGCTTAGAGGCGGGGGGCACAGATACGCAGTATTTT. It translates to CASSLEAGGTDTQYF.

The chain employs TRBV4-3 and TRBJ2-1; no reliable D call. This CDR3 spans 16 amino acids. V was pared by 0 bases and J by 4 bases, with 13 bases between. Per germline, CDR1 LGHNA and CDR2 YSLEER. The CDR3 loop reads CASSQDLETAYNEQFF. As DNA, the CDR3 is TGCGCCAGCAGCCAAGATCTGGAGACGGCGTACAATGAGCAGTTCTTC.

This sequence joins TRBV19 and TRBJ2-1; 8 bases fit TRBD2. After removal of 5 bases from V and 1 base from J, the junction contained 7 bases not matched to a gene. Germline loops: CDR1 LNHDA, CDR2 SQIVND (reference sequence). This CDR3 region has 16 residues. The CDR3 region has the DNA TGTGCCAGTAGTCTTGGGACTAGAGGTTCCTACAATGAGCAGTTCTTC. Translated: CASSLGTRGSYNEQFF.

V is TRBV10-1 and J is TRBJ2-7; 10 bases are shared with TRBD1. The length of the CDR3 is 14 residues. Germline loops: CDR1 WNHNN, CDR2 SYGVQD (reference sequence). V gave up 1 base and J gave up 8 bases; unmatched junction bases: 5. The CDR3 bases are TGCGCCAGCAGTGAGTGGACAGGGGGTGCGAAGCAGTACTTC. It yields the protein CASSEWTGGAKQYF.

This chain links TRBV19 with TRBJ2-6, with D possibly matching TRBD1 (6 bases). V lost 6 bases, J lost 8 bases, and 14 bases lay in between. Germline lookup yields CDR1 LNHDA and CDR2 SQIVND (reference sequence). The CDR3 sequence is 14 residues long. CDR3 residues: CASSLWTDPNVLTF. CDR3 bases: TGTGCCAGTAGCCTGTGGACAGACCCCAACGTCCTGACTTTC.

The V and J genes are TRBV9 and TRBJ1-2; D perhaps matches TRBD1 (6 bases). The CDR3 loop spans 13 amino acids. Germline CDR1 SGDLS, CDR2 YYNGEE. Between the trimmed V and J ends, which lost 5 bases and 8 bases, there was a span of 16 bases. CDR3 coding DNA: TGTGCCAGCAGACAGGGTAACGGTGAAGGCTACACCTTC. Protein product: CASRQGNGEGYTF.

This clone was detected only a few times. The chain is built from TRBV7-9 and TRBJ2-7; no definite D call. V dropped 6 bases and J dropped 1 base, with 4 bases sitting between them. This CDR3 has 11 residues. CDR1 is SEHNR and CDR2 is FQNEAQ in the germline V gene (reference sequence). This chain's CDR3 is CASSESYEQYF. CDR3 bases: TGTGCCAGCAGTGAGTCCTACGAGCAGTACTTC.

J is TRBJ2-1 and V is TRBV7-8; maybe TRBD2 (6 bases). This CDR3 is 16 amino acids long. CDR1 SGHVS and CDR2 FQNEAQ come from the germline V gene. V was trimmed by 6 bases and J by 4 bases, leaving 19 bases between them. CDR3 residues: CASRPSVQSGYNEQFF. The CDR3 region has the DNA TGTGCCAGCAGACCTAGCGTCCAGTCCGGTTACAATGAGCAGTTCTTC.

J is TRBJ2-1 and V is TRBV28; 7 positions match TRBD2. V lost 6 bases and J lost 7; bases outside the gene matches: 3. The CDR3 loop spans 12 amino acids. Germline assignment: CDR1 MDHEN and CDR2 SYDVKM. CDR3 nucleotide sequence: TGTGCCAGCAGGCGGACTAGGAATGAGCAGTTCTTC. The encoded protein is CASRRTRNEQFF.

This clone has a handful of counts. This chain connects TRBV28 to TRBJ2-7; D is possibly TRBD1 (5 bases). The V end was cut by 5 bases, the J end by 5 bases, with 13 bases between. This CDR3 comprises 13 residues. The germline CDR1 and CDR2 sequences are MDHEN and SYDVKM. The CDR3 DNA reads as TGTGCCAGCAGTCCCAGGGTCCCGGACGAGCAGTACTTC. Amino acid sequence: CASSPRVPDEQYF.

V usage is TRBV7-9 and J usage is TRBJ2-1; 9 bases are shared with TRBD1. The J segment lost 13 bases and the V segment lost 2 bases, leaving 12 bases of the junction unmatched. The CDR3 contains 15 residues. Germline-derived CDR1 and CDR2 are SEHNR and FQNEAQ (reference sequence). The CDR3 DNA sequence: TGTGCCAGCAGCTTACAAATACAGGGGGCAATAGGTCAGTTCTTC. It translates to CASSLQIQGAIGQFF. Full variable domain (rest looked up from reference TRBV7-9 and TRBJ2-1): DTGVSQNPRHKITKRGQNVTFRCDPISEHNRLYWYRQTLGQGPEFLTYFQNEAQLEKSRLLSDRFSAERPKGSFSTLEIQRTEQGDSAMYLCASSLQIQGAIGQFFGPGTRLTVL.

CDR3 nucleotides: TGTGCCACCAGCTCCCGAGGCCCAGATACGCAGTATTTT. It translates to CATSSRGPDTQYF. The rearrangement links TRBV15 to TRBJ2-3; no reliable D call. The CDR3 spans 13 residues. CDR1 is LNHNV and CDR2 is YYDKDF in the germline V gene (reference sequence). Between the trimmed V and J ends, which lost 5 bases and 4 bases, there was a span of 10 bases.

The CDR3 is CSVETAASYEQYF. As DNA, the CDR3 is TGCAGCGTTGAAACAGCCGCCTCCTACGAGCAGTACTTC. The chain carries TRBV29-1 and TRBJ2-7; no reliable D call. The CDR3 sequence is 13 residues long. V lost 2 bases, J lost 0 bases, and 8 bases lay in between. The germline CDR1 and CDR2 sequences are SQVTM and ANQGSEA.

This clone was counted a single time. This chain joins TRBV6-5 and TRBJ2-3; D is undetermined. Germline CDR1 is MNHEY and CDR2 is SVGAGI. The CDR3 has 15 residues. Trimming shortened V by 2 bases and J by 1 base, and 10 bases separated the two germline ends. Here the CDR3 DNA reads TGTGCCAGCAGTTACCTCTATCGAGGCACAGATACGCAGTATTTT. Amino acids: CASSYLYRGTDTQYF.

This clone was seen a few times. The chain links TRBV19 to TRBJ1-2; TRBD1 might be the D (5 bases). V shed 5 bases and J shed 1 base, with 17 bases lying between them. The CDR3 is 16 amino acids. CDR1 is LNHDA, CDR2 SQIVND, per germline (reference sequence). The CDR3 here is CASSPSSGTLNYGYTF. CDR3 DNA sequence: TGTGCCAGTAGTCCTTCCTCCGGGACTCTTAACTATGGCTACACCTTC. Based on the CDR3 plus reference TRBV19 and TRBJ1-2, the full variable domain is DGGITQSPKYLFRKEGQNVTLSCEQNLNHDAMYWYRQDPGQGLRLIYYSQIVNDFQKGDIAEGYSVSREKKESFPLTVTSAQKNPTAFYLCASSPSSGTLNYGYTFGSGTRLTVV.